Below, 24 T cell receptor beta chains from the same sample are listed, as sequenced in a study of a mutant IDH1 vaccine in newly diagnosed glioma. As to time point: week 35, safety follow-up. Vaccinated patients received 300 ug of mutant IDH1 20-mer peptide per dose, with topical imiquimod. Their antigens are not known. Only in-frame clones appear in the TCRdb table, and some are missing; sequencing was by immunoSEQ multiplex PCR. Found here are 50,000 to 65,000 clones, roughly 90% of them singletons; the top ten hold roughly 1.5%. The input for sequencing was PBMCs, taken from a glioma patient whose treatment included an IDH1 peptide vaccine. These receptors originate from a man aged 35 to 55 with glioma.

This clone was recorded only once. Here the CDR3 reads CASSVGPQGGAGELFF. The CDR3, as DNA: TGTGCCAGCAGCGTCGGGCCCCAGGGAGGTGCCGGGGAGCTGTTTTTT. The chain uses TRBV5-6 and TRBJ2-2; a possible D gene is TRBD2 (6 bases). V was pared by 4 bases and J by 6 bases, with 19 bases between. CDR1 SGHDT and CDR2 YYEEEE come from the germline V gene. The CDR3 extends over 16 amino acids.

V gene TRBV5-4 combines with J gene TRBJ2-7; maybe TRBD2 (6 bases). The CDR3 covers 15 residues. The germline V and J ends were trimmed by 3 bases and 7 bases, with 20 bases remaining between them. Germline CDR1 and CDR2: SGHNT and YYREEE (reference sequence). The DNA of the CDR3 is TGTGCCAGCAGCTATTTTGGAGGGACTCCTTGGGAGCAGTACTTC. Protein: CASSYFGGTPWEQYF.

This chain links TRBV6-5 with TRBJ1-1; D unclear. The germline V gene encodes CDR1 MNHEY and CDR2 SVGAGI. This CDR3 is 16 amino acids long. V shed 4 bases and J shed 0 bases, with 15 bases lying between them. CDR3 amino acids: CASSSPGSPMNTEAFF. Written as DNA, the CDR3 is TGTGCCAGCAGTTCCCCCGGGTCCCCAATGAACACTGAAGCTTTCTTT.

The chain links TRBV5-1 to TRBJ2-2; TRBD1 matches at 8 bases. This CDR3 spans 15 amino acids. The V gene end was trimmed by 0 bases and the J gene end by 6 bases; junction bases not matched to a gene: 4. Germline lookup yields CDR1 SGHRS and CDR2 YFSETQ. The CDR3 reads CASSLGTGGPGELFF. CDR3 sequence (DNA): TGCGCCAGCAGCTTGGGAACAGGGGGGCCCGGGGAGCTGTTTTTT.

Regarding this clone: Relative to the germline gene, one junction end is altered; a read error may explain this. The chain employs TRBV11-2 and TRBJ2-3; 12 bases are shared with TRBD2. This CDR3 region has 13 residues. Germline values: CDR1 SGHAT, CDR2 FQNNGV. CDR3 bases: TGTGCCAGCAGCACCCGGACTAGCGGGATCGGAGATTTT. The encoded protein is CASSTRTSGIGDF.

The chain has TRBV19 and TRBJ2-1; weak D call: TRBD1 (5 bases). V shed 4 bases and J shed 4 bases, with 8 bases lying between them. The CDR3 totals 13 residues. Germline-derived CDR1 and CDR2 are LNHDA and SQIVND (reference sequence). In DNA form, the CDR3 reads TGTGCCAGTAGTACTCGACAGTACAATGAGCAGTTCTTC. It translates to CASSTRQYNEQFF.

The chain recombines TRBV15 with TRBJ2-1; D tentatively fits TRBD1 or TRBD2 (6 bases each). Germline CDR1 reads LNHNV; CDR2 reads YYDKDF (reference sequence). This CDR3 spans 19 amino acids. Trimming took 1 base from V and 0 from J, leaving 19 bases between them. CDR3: CATSRALAGDTSSYNEQFF. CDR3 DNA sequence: TGTGCCACCAGCAGAGCACTAGCAGGGGACACGAGCTCCTACAATGAGCAGTTCTTC.

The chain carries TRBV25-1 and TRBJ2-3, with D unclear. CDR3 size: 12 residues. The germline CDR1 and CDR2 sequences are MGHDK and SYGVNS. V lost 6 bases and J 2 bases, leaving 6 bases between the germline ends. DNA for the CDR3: TGTGCCAGCAGGGGAACCACAGATACGCAGTATTTT. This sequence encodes CASRGTTDTQYF.

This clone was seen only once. The CDR3 bases are TGTGCCAGCAGTTACCTCCAAGGACATTCCTACGAGCAGTACTTC. It encodes CASSYLQGHSYEQYF. The chain has TRBV6-5 and TRBJ2-7; D is perhaps TRBD1 (5 bases). Germline V gene sequence: CDR1 MNHEY, CDR2 SVGAGI. With 2 bases removed from V and 1 base from J, the gap between germline ends came to 12 bases. The CDR3 runs 15 residues.

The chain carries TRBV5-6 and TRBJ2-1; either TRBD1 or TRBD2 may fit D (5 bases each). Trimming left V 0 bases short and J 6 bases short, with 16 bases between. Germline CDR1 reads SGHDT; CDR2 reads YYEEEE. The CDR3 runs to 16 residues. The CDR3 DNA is TGTGCCAGCAGCTTGGAAACTAAGGGACGTTTCAATGAGCAGTTCTTC. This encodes CASSLETKGRFNEQFF.

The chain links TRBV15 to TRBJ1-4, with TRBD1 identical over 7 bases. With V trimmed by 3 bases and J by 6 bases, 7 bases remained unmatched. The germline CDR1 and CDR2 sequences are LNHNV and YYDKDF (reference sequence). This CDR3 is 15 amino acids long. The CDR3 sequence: CATSRSDRVDEKLFF. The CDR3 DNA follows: TGTGCCACCAGCAGGAGCGACAGGGTGGATGAAAAACTGTTTTTT.

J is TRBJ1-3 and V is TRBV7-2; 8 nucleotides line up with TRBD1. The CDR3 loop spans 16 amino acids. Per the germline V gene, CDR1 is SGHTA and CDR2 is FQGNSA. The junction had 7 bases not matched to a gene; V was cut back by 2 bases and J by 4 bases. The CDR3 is CASSLISTGVGNTIYF. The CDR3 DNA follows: TGTGCCAGCAGCTTAATCTCGACAGGGGTCGGAAACACCATATATTTT. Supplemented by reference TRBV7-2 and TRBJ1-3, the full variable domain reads GAGVSQSPSNKVTEKGKDVELRCDPISGHTALYWYRQSLGQGLEFLIYFQGNSAPDKSGLPSDRFSAERTGGSVSTLTIQRTQQEDSAVYLCASSLISTGVGNTIYFGEGSWLTVV.

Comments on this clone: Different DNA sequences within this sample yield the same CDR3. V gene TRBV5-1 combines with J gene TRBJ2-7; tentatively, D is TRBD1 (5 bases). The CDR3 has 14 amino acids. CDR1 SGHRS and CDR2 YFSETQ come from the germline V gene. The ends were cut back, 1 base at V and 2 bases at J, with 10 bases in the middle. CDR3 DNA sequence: TGCGCCAGCAGCTTGCAGGGTGCCGCCTACGAGCAGTACTTC. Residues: CASSLQGAAYEQYF.

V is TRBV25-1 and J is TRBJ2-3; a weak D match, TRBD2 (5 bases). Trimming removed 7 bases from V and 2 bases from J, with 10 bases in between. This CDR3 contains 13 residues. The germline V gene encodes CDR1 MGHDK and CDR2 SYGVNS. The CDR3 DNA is TGTGCCAGCATGGAGCGGAACACAGATACGCAGTATTTT. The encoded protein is CASMERNTDTQYF.

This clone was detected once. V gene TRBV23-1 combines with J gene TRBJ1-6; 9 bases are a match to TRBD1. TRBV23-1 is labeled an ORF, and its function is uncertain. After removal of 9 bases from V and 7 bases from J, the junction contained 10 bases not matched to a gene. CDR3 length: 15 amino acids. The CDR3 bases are TGCGCCAGTCCCAACTCCGGACAGGGGAATTCACCCCTCCACTTT. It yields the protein CASPNSGQGNSPLHF.

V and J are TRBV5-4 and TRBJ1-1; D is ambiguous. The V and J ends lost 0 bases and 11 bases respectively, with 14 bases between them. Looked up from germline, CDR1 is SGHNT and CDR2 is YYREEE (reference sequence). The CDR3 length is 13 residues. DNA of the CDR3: TGTGCCAGCAGCTTGGCCAAGGACTGGGATGCTTTCTTT. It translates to CASSLAKDWDAFF.

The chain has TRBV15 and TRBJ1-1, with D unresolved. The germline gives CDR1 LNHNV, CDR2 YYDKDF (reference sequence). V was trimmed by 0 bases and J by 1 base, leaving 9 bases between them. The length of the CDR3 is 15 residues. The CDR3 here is CATSRDLAGNTEAFF. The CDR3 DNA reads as TGTGCCACCAGCAGAGATTTGGCGGGGAACACTGAAGCTTTCTTT.

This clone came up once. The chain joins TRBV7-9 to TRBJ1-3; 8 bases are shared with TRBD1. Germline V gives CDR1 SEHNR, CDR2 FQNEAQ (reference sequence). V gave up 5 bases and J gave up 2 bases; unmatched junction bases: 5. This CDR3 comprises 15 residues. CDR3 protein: CASSPDRVPGNTIYF. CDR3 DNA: TGTGCCAGCAGCCCGGACAGGGTGCCTGGAAACACCATATATTTT.

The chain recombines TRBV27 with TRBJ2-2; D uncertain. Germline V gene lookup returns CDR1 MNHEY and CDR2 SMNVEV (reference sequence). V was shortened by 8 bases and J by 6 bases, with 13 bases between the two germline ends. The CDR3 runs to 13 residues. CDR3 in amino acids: CASLHFRSGELFF. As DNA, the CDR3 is TGTGCCAGCCTCCACTTCCGCTCCGGGGAGCTGTTTTTT.

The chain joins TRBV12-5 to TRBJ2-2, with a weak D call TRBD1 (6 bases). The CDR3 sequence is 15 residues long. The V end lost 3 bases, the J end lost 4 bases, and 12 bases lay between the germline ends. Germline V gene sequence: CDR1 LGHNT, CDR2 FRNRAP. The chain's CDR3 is CASGFGQILTGELFF. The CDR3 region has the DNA TGTGCTAGTGGTTTCGGACAGATCCTCACCGGGGAGCTGTTTTTT.

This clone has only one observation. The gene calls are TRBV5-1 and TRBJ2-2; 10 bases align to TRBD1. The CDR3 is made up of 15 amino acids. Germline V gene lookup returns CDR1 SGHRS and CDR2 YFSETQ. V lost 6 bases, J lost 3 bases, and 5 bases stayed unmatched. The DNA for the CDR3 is TGCGCCAGCAACCGACAGGGGGCGGACACCGGGGAGCTGTTTTTT. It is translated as CASNRQGADTGELFF.

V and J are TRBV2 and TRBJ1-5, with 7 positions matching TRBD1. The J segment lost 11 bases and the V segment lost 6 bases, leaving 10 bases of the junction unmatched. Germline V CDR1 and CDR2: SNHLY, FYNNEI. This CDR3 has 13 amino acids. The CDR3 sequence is CASRGQRLGAQHF. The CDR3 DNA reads TGTGCCAGCAGGGGACAGCGCCTTGGAGCCCAGCATTTT.

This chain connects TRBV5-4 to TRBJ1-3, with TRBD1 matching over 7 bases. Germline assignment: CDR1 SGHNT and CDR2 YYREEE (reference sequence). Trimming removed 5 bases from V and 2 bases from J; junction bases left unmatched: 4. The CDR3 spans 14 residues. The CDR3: CASRPDRAGNTIYF. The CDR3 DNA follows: TGTGCCAGCAGACCCGACAGGGCTGGAAACACCATATATTTT.

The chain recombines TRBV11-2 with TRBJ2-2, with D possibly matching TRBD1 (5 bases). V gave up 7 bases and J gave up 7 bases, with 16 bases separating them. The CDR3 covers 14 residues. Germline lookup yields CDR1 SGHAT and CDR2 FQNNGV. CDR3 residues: CASTPQGINGELFF. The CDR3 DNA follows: TGTGCCAGCACCCCTCAGGGTATTAACGGGGAGCTGTTTTTT.